This TCR beta chain is from a study of Ad26.COV2.S vaccination and SARS-CoV-2 variants. Across the whole study: Once, or twice with 56 days between doses, Ad26.COV2.S was given intramuscularly. Findings and caveats of the study: The placebo group had lower spike-specific TCR breadth than the vaccine recipients did. Similar non-spike TCR breadth was observed in recipients of vaccine and of placebo.

Produced via immunoSEQ multiplex PCR; TCRdb's table is partial and in-frame only. The sample records roughly 510,000 clones, roughly 89% being singletons. Noted treatment: about 20 received Ad26.COV2.S at low or high dose, single or two shots; about 5 received placebo; per-sample allocation not given. On day 63 after the first injection, vaccine and placebo recipients gave samples. The CDR3 is made up of 13 amino acids. The germline gives CDR1 GTSNPN, CDR2 SVGIG (reference sequence). Trimming pared 7 bases from V and 9 bases from J, leaving 21 bases between. As to this clone: Its specificity is unknown.

This sample comprised peripheral blood, obtained in a trial of Ad26.COV2.S vaccine versus placebo. The rearrangement joins TRBV30 to TRBJ1-1; perhaps TRBD1 as D (5 bases). The TCR comes from a person between 18 and 59 years old who received the Ad26.COV2.S COVID-19 vaccine or a placebo. This chain's CDR3 is CASRSRDPPQAFF. The CDR3, as DNA: TGTGCCTCCAGATCCCGGGACCCCCCGCAAGCTTTCTTT.